Listed below are T cell receptor beta chains from one sample, sequenced in a study of T cells in Graves' hyperthyroidism and ophthalmopathy. TCRdb re-derived calls from the multiplex PCR reads in MiXCR, one entry per CDR3 protein. The table has about 560,000 distinct CDR3 sequences, roughly 46% seen once. The material sequenced was peripheral blood or thyroid tissue (not recorded which). These receptors came from a woman between 18 and 30 years old with Graves' hyperthyroidism. CDR3s include the opening cysteine and the closing phenylalanine or tryptophan. The D gene is left open where the match is weak. Clone size is not always given. Where it is, it says once, few, many or a class for expanded clones.

>TRBJ2-7|-|TRBD2|TRBV20-1
TGCAGTGCTAGAGCTAGCGGGAGAGGTATGGGGGAGCAGTACTTC
CSARASGRGMGEQYF
>TRBJ2-6|-|-|TRBV2
TGTGCCAGCAGTGAGAGATCTTCAAGGTTAGGGGCCAACGTCCTGACTTTC
CASSERSSRLGANVLTF
>TRBJ1-1|-|-|TRBV7-3
TGTGCCAGCAGCCGGGGGGGATCGAACACTGAAGCTTTCTTT
CASSRGGSNTEAFF
>TRBJ2-7|-|TRBD2|TRBV7-9
TGTGCCAGCAGCCGGACTAGCGGGAGGGACTCCTACGAGCAGTACTTC
CASSRTSGRDSYEQYF
>TRBJ1-2|-|-|TRBV7-9
TGTGCCAGCAGCTTAGCGCGGTTGGGGGCCCCTAACTATGGCTACACCTTC
CASSLARLGAPNYGYTF
>TRBJ2-7|-|TRBD2|TRBV20-1
TGCAGTGCTAGGCCGCTCCCATCTAGCGGGTCTACCTACGAGCAGTACTTC
CSARPLPSSGSTYEQYF
>TRBJ2-5|-|-|TRBV7-3
TGTGCCAGCAGCTTAATGGCCAGCGTATCGGAAGAGACCCAGTACTTC
CASSLMASVSEETQYF
>TRBJ2-5|few|-|TRBV5-1
TGCGCCAGCAGCTTCGACAGATTCAAGGAGACCCAGTACTTC
CASSFDRFKETQYF
>TRBJ1-1|many|-|TRBV15
TGTGCCACCAGCAGCGCGACAGAGAACACTGAAGCTTTCTTT
CATSSATENTEAFF
>TRBJ1-2|few|-|TRBV9
TGTGCCAGCAGCTCCCTGGGGGGGCCGGTCTATGGCTACACCTTC
CASSSLGGPVYGYTF
>TRBJ2-2|-|-|TRBV7-3
TGTGCCAGCAGCTACGGACAGGGGGAGCTGTTTTTT
CASSYGQGELFF
>TRBJ2-7|many|-|TRBV7-2
TGTGCCAGCAGCCTCACAGGATACGAGCAGTACTTC
CASSLTGYEQYF
>TRBJ2-5|-|TRBD2|TRBV7-6
TGTGCCAGCAGCTTATCGACTAGCACGACCCAGTACTTC
CASSLSTSTTQYF
>TRBJ2-2|-|TRBD1|TRBV2
TGTGCCAGCAGTCGGGACAGCTACACCGGGGAGCTGTTTTTT
CASSRDSYTGELFF
>TRBJ2-5|-|TRBD2|TRBV9
TGTGCCAGCAGCGTAGCGGAAGGAGCGGGGCAAGAGACCCAGTACTTC
CASSVAEGAGQETQYF
>TRBJ1-4|many|TRBD1|TRBV10-3
TGTGCCATCAGTGATACAGGGGATGGGGAAAAACTGTTTTTT
CAISDTGDGEKLFF
>TRBJ1-2|many|-|TRBV2
TGTGCCAGCAGTGATTACAGTCACTATGGCTACACCTTC
CASSDYSHYGYTF
>TRBJ2-5|many|TRBD2|TRBV12-3/TRBV12-4
TGTGCCAGCAGTTTACGCCTAGCGGGAGTAGAGACCCAGTACTTC
CASSLRLAGVETQYF
>TRBJ2-7|-|-|TRBV7-9
TGTGCCAGCCAGGGTGATTTGGGCCAAGCCCTCCTGGACGAGCAGTACTTC
CASQGDLGQALLDEQYF
>TRBJ1-5|few|TRBD1|TRBV5-1
TGCGCCAGCAGCTTAAGGACAGGGGGCGACCAGCCCCAGCATTTT
CASSLRTGGDQPQHF
>TRBJ1-1|-|-|TRBV11-1
TGTACCAGCGCGGAAGGCAGCACTGAAGCTTTCTTT
CTSAEGSTEAFF
>TRBJ2-5|-|-|TRBV29-1
TGCGGCGTTGAGAAAGTGGGAGAGACCCAGTACTTC
CGVEKVGETQYF
>TRBJ1-3|-|-|TRBV10-3
TGTGCCATCAGTGGACGCCCAAACACCATATATTTT
CAISGRPNTIYF
>TRBJ2-7|many|TRBD2|TRBV2
TGTGCCAGTACGACTAGCGGGAAGGACGAGCAGTACTTC
CASTTSGKDEQYF
>TRBJ1-5|-|-|TRBV25-1
TGTGCCAGCAGTGCAACAGGTACCCAGCCCCAGCATTTT
CASSATGTQPQHF
>TRBJ1-1|few|TRBD1|TRBV7-2
TGTGCCAGCACCCAACCGGGACAGCTAAACACTGAAGCTTTCTTT
CASTQPGQLNTEAFF
>TRBJ2-5|-|TRBD2|TRBV29-1
TGCAGCGTTGTCTGGACTAGCGCGAAGTACCAAGAGACCCAGTACTTC
CSVVWTSAKYQETQYF
>TRBJ1-5|-|-|TRBV6-5
TGTGCCGGCAGTTTAACTCGCAATCAGCCCCAGCATTTT
CAGSLTRNQPQHF
>TRBJ1-3|few|-|TRBV5-1
TGCGCCAGCAGCATGGGATATGGAAACACCATATATTTT
CASSMGYGNTIYF
>TRBJ1-1|-|-|TRBV12-5
TGTGCCAGCAGGGAGGGATTTGAAGCTTTCTTT
CASREGFEAFF
>TRBJ2-7|-|TRBD2|TRBV12-5
TGTGCCAGCAGTTCCCGAGGACTAGCGGGAGGGCCCCACGAGCAGTACTTC
CASSSRGLAGGPHEQYF
>TRBJ2-5|-|TRBD1|TRBV6-1
TGTGCCAGCAGTGATGGGCAGGGGGCGGTGGAGACCCAGTACTTC
CASSDGQGAVETQYF
>TRBJ1-6|-|-|TRBV2
TGTGCCGGCCGACGGTCGAGATCACCCCTCCACTTT
CAGRRSRSPLHF
>TRBJ1-4|-|-|TRBV2
TGTGCCAGCAGCTTAACGGTCGGTAGGGAAAAACTGTTTTTT
CASSLTVGREKLFF
>TRBJ2-7|-|-|TRBV29-1
TGCAGCGTTCAGGTTGAGTATTCCTACGAGCAGTACTTC
CSVQVEYSYEQYF
>TRBJ2-7|-|TRBD2|TRBV10-3
TGTGCCATCAGCCGCCTAGCGGACGAGCAGTACTTC
CAISRLADEQYF
>TRBJ2-7|-|TRBD2|TRBV6-2/TRBV6-3
TGTGCCAGCATTAGCGGACTAGCGGAAGCCTACGAGCAGTACTTC
CASISGLAEAYEQYF
>TRBJ1-4|many|-|TRBV2
TGTGCCAGCAGTGAAGGCTGGGAAAAACTGTTTTTT
CASSEGWEKLFF
>TRBJ1-5|many|-|TRBV20-1
TGCAGTGCTAGACGGGGAGGACAGCCCCAGCATTTT
CSARRGGQPQHF
>TRBJ1-1|-|-|TRBV7-8
TGTGCCAGCAGCCTACAGGGTAGTGTTCGTGTGAACACTGAAGCTTTCTTT
CASSLQGSVRVNTEAFF
>TRBJ2-7|many|TRBD1|TRBV20-1
TGCAGTGCCCAGACAGGGAGCTCCTACGAGCAGTACTTC
CSAQTGSSYEQYF
>TRBJ2-7|-|-|TRBV9
TGTGCCAGCAGCCCCCACGGGCGCGAAGGCGAGCAGTACTTC
CASSPHGREGEQYF
>TRBJ2-5|-|TRBD2|TRBV20-1
TGCAGTGCTATTAGCGGGAGGCTCCTTGAGGAGACCCAGTACTTC
CSAISGRLLEETQYF
>TRBJ1-5|-|-|TRBV12-3/TRBV12-4
TGTGCCAGCAGTTCGGGGTTTAGGGGCAATCAGCCCCAGCATTTT
CASSSGFRGNQPQHF
>TRBJ2-7|few|-|TRBV7-8
TGTGCCAGCAGCTTAGTCCTAGCGCCGTCCTACGAGCAGTACTTC
CASSLVLAPSYEQYF
>TRBJ1-6|-|-|TRBV5-1
TGCGCCAGCAGTCATTCGCAGGGGAATAATTCACCCCTCCACTTT
CASSHSQGNNSPLHF
>TRBJ1-2|once|TRBD1|TRBV7-9
TGTGCCAGCAGCTGGACAGGGGTCTTCGGCTACACCTTC
CASSWTGVFGYTF